Presented here are 8 T cell receptor beta chains from one specimen sequenced in a study of cytomegalovirus exposure and HLA in healthy donors. PCR was performed using 60 Vbeta and 13 Jbeta primers. Method: immunoSEQ multiplex PCR; TCRdb's copy keeps in-frame clones and lacks some. This table holds 55,000 to 80,000 clones, 80% to 90% found once. The sample comprised PBMCs. These receptor sequences come from a woman in her 30s in good health and CMV-seronegative.

The chain combines TRBV13 with TRBJ2-7; 7 nucleotides agree with TRBD2. Unmatched junction bases numbered 12, after V lost 7 bases and J lost 3 bases. Germline V gene sequence: CDR1 PRHDT, CDR2 FYEKMQ (reference sequence). The CDR3 spans 15 residues. The CDR3 region has the DNA TGTGCCAGCACCCCCGGTGGACGGGGGGACTACGAGCAGTACTTC. This translates into CASTPGGRGDYEQYF.

This clone was detected a few times. This chain uses TRBV5-1 with TRBJ2-2; tentatively, D is TRBD1 (5 bases). Trimming stripped 2 bases from V and 5 bases from J, with 13 bases between. CDR1 SGHRS and CDR2 YFSETQ come from the germline V gene. The CDR3 totals 15 residues. Here the CDR3 reads CASSLMAGSTGELFF. The CDR3 DNA is TGCGCCAGCAGCTTAATGGCAGGGTCAACCGGGGAGCTGTTTTTT.

CDR3 in DNA: TGCGCCAGCAGCCGGGACAGGGGAGGCAATCAGCCCCAGCATTTT. Protein: CASSRDRGGNQPQHF. The chain uses TRBV4-1 and TRBJ1-5, with 10 positions matching TRBD1. The CDR3 consists of 15 residues. Germline assignment: CDR1 MGHRA and CDR2 YSYEKL. V lost 4 bases to trimming and J lost 2 bases; unmatched junction nucleotides: 2.

This sequence joins TRBV18 and TRBJ2-5; no definite D call. Germline CDR1 reads KGHSH; CDR2 reads LQKENI. Trimming removed 1 base from V and 4 bases from J, with 10 bases in between. The length of the CDR3 is 14 residues. CDR3 in amino acids: CASSPQQDIETQYF. For the CDR3, the DNA is TGTGCCAGCTCACCACAGCAGGATATAGAGACCCAGTACTTC.

CDR3 sequence (DNA): TGTGCCAGCAGTGGGGGACAGACAACTAATGAAAAACTGTTTTTT. Its protein product is CASSGGQTTNEKLFF. The chain is built from TRBV6-6 and TRBJ1-4, with TRBD1 matching over 7 bases. The V and J ends lost 5 bases and 0 bases, in that order; junction bases with no gene match: 3. There are 15 residues in the CDR3. Germline lookup yields CDR1 MNHNY and CDR2 SVGAGI (reference sequence).

The chain carries TRBV20-1 and TRBJ1-1; weak D call: TRBD1 (6 bases). Trimming took 8 bases from V and 1 from J, leaving 8 bases between them. CDR3 length equals 11 residues. In germline, CDR1 is DFQATT, CDR2 SNEGSKA (reference sequence). The CDR3 protein is CSPDRNTEAFF. DNA for the CDR3: TGCAGTCCGGACAGGAACACTGAAGCTTTCTTT.

This clone has just one count. The genes are TRBV7-2 and TRBJ1-1, with D possibly TRBD1 on 5 matching bases. Germline loops: CDR1 SGHTA, CDR2 FQGNSA. The CDR3 covers 15 residues. The V end lost 3 bases, the J end lost 0 bases, and 11 bases lay between the germline ends. The CDR3 DNA follows: TGTGCCAGCAGCTTTAGACAGCACATGAACACTGAAGCTTTCTTT. This codes for CASSFRQHMNTEAFF.

The chain has TRBV2 and TRBJ2-1; 12 bases line up with TRBD1. V lost 6 bases to trimming and J lost 7 bases; unmatched junction nucleotides: 7. CDR3 length: 15 residues. Per the germline V gene, CDR1 is SNHLY and CDR2 is FYNNEI. CDR3 amino acids: CASSWDRGRPNEQFF. The CDR3 DNA reads TGTGCCAGCAGCTGGGACAGGGGGCGACCGAATGAGCAGTTCTTC. The full variable domain, its missing parts supplied by reference TRBV2 and TRBJ2-1, is EPEVTQTPSHQVTQMGQEVILRCVPISNHLYFYWYRQILGQKVEFLVSFYNNEISEKSEIFDDQFSVERPDGSNFTLKIRSTKLEDSAMYFCASSWDRGRPNEQFFGPGTRLTVL.